These 20 T cell receptor beta chains were sequenced from one sample in a study of shared clonotypes between healthy human individuals (dated by TCRdb to about 2020). Libraries were prepared through the immunoSEQ multiplex PCR assay. Held by TCRdb, this immuneACCESS table contains in-frame sequences only and omits some clones. Under half of the omission traces to an unresolved V gene where checked; the cause of the rest is unknown. This sample comprises about 1.1 million clones, around 78% of them detected only once. The top ten clonotypes cover under 0.6% of the sample. The specimen was memory CD4+ T cells from PBMCs. The cell subset or site label here, explained by the study, means: CD45RA-negative fraction. The receptors here all came from a man between 18 and 29 years old in good health. Some clones in this sample may be carry-over from other donors' samples.

In DNA, the CDR3 is TGCAGCGTGGACCGGGCTAGCGCCTACAATGAGCAGTTCTTC. It specifies CSVDRASAYNEQFF. The chain couples TRBV29-1 to TRBJ2-1; perhaps TRBD2 as D (6 bases). This CDR3 has 14 residues. Trimming shortened V by 6 bases and J by 2 bases, and 14 bases separated the two germline ends. Germline loops: CDR1 SQVTM, CDR2 ANQGSEA.

The table lists this clone with a few counts. The gene calls are TRBV2 and TRBJ1-4; tentatively, D is TRBD1 (6 bases). Germline CDR1 SNHLY, CDR2 FYNNEI. The CDR3 spans 15 residues. V was shortened by 6 bases and J by 3 bases, with 14 bases between the two germline ends. For the CDR3, the DNA is TGTGCCAGCAGCCAAGGGGGGATGGCTAATGAAAAACTGTTTTTT. As protein: CASSQGGMANEKLFF.

The chain has TRBV29-1 and TRBJ2-1, with 8 bases identical to TRBD2. The V segment lost 4 bases and the J segment 0 bases; nucleotides outside the gene matches: 11. The CDR3 has 17 residues. Per the germline V gene, CDR1 is SQVTM and CDR2 is ANQGSEA. The DNA for the CDR3 is TGCAGCGTTGGACGTAGCGGGGTTACCAGCTCCTACAATGAGCAGTTCTTC. This translates into CSVGRSGVTSSYNEQFF.

This clone was observed once. The CDR3 loop is CASSQDPRPNTEAFF. CDR3 nucleotide sequence: TGCGCCAGCAGCCAAGATCCCAGGCCAAACACTGAAGCTTTCTTT. The rearrangement joins TRBV4-3 to TRBJ1-1; D unclear. Germline CDR1 and CDR2: LGHNA and YSLEER. Trimming took off 0 bases at V and 2 bases at J, with 10 bases between the two ends. The CDR3 loop spans 15 amino acids.

The chain uses TRBV5-1 and TRBJ2-7; a weak D match, TRBD2 (6 bases). This CDR3 is 17 amino acids long. V was clipped by 5 bases and J by 3 bases, with 24 bases between them. The germline CDR1 and CDR2 sequences are SGHRS and YFSETQ. This chain's CDR3 is CASRSGGGLGKSYEQYF. CDR3 nucleotide sequence: TGCGCCAGCAGATCTGGGGGAGGTTTGGGGAAAAGCTACGAGCAGTACTTC.

J is TRBJ2-5 and V is TRBV11-2; D might be TRBD2 (5 bases). This CDR3 has 14 residues. V was cut by 3 bases and J by 5 bases, with 13 bases left in between. Germline V gives CDR1 SGHAT, CDR2 FQNNGV. The CDR3 DNA reads TGTGCCAGCAGCTTGACCAACTCGGGGGAGACCCAGTACTTC. This encodes CASSLTNSGETQYF.

In nucleotides, the CDR3 is TGTGCCAGCAGCGCCACTGGGCGGTCCTCCTACGAGCAGTACTTC. This gives the protein CASSATGRSSYEQYF. The V call is TRBV28, the J call TRBJ2-7; the D is unclear. Trimming stripped 6 bases from V and 0 bases from J, with 15 bases between. The CDR3 has 15 residues. Germline lookup yields CDR1 MDHEN and CDR2 SYDVKM. Full variable domain (remainder filled in from reference TRBV28 and TRBJ2-7): DVKVTQSSRYLVKRTGEKVFLECVQDMDHENMFWYRQDPGLGLRLIYFSYDVKMKEKGDIPEGYSVSREKKERFSLILESASTNQTSMYLCASSATGRSSYEQYFGPGTRLTVT.

V is TRBV7-2 and J is TRBJ1-3; D possibly corresponds to TRBD1 (5 bases). The CDR3 spans 16 residues. Germline V gene data show CDR1 as SGHTA and CDR2 as FQGNSA. V lost 5 bases to trimming and J lost 7 bases, with 21 bases between them. CDR3 bases: TGTGCCAGCAGCCTCCACGCCGGGGGAGGTTCGAACACCATATATTTT. Translation gives CASSLHAGGGSNTIYF.

This clone has a single count. This chain links TRBV28 with TRBJ1-1; tentatively, D is TRBD1 (6 bases). This CDR3 region has 14 residues. V was pared by 3 bases and J by 1 base, with 9 bases between. CDR1 and CDR2 (germline): MDHEN, SYDVKM. The CDR3 sequence is CASSFGTPNTEAFF. The CDR3 region has the DNA TGTGCCAGCAGTTTTGGGACACCGAACACTGAAGCTTTCTTT.

This chain uses TRBV7-8 with TRBJ2-3; D unclear. Between the trimmed V and J ends, which lost 5 bases and 3 bases, there was a span of 6 bases. In germline, CDR1 is SGHVS, CDR2 FQNEAQ. The length of the CDR3 is 12 residues. CDR3 in amino acids: CASSHGTDTQYF. For the CDR3, the DNA is TGTGCCAGCAGCCATGGTACAGATACGCAGTATTTT.

V and J are TRBV5-1 and TRBJ2-1, with 11 bases fitting TRBD2. The ends lost 4 bases at V and 6 bases at J; junction bases unmatched: 9. Germline-derived CDR1 and CDR2 are SGHRS and YFSETQ. The CDR3 sequence is 16 residues long. The CDR3 DNA reads as TGCGCCAGCAGCCAATTGACTAGCGGGACCCCCAATGAGCAGTTCTTC. Translated, it gives CASSQLTSGTPNEQFF.

This clone was seen just once. The V gene is TRBV20-1, the J gene TRBJ2-4; D not resolved. Germline CDR1 and CDR2: DFQATT and SNEGSKA (reference sequence). The ends were cut back, 5 bases at V and 6 bases at J, with 5 bases in the middle. This CDR3 spans 10 amino acids. DNA of the CDR3: TGCAGTGCTGGTATAAACATTCAGTACTTC. It is translated as CSAGINIQYF.

This rearrangement joins TRBV13 to TRBJ1-6; D gene unclear. Looked up from germline, CDR1 is PRHDT and CDR2 is FYEKMQ (reference sequence). V was shortened by 4 bases and J by 6 bases, with 7 bases between the two germline ends. This CDR3 contains 13 residues. The CDR3 coding sequence is TGTGCCAGCAGCTCAGGACCTAATTCACCCCTCCACTTT. Residues: CASSSGPNSPLHF.

This rearrangement joins TRBV6-1 to TRBJ2-7, with D perhaps being TRBD1 or TRBD2 (5 bases each). The CDR3 has 17 residues. From germline, CDR1 is MNHNS and CDR2 SASEGT. Trimming took 1 base from V and 0 from J, leaving 16 bases between them. CDR3 DNA sequence: TGTGCCAGCAGTGAAGGGTGGGGACGGGGATCCTCCTACGAGCAGTACTTC. Translating it yields CASSEGWGRGSSYEQYF.

The chain recombines TRBV28 with TRBJ1-5, with a possible D match to TRBD1 (5 bases). This CDR3 contains 15 residues. Germline loops: CDR1 MDHEN, CDR2 SYDVKM. Trimming cost V 7 bases and J 2 bases, with 15 bases left between them. The CDR3 DNA is TGTGCCAGCACCCTCCGGGGAGGGGGCAATCAGCCCCAGCATTTT. This translates into CASTLRGGGNQPQHF.

The chain couples TRBV4-2 to TRBJ1-4; tentatively, D is TRBD1 (5 bases). CDR3 size: 17 residues. Germline CDR1 reads LGHNA; CDR2 reads YNFKEQ. Trimming removed 4 bases from V and 6 bases from J, with 21 bases in between. CDR3 region: CASSPRGAGENDEKLFF. The CDR3, as DNA: TGTGCCAGCAGCCCTAGAGGGGCAGGCGAGAACGATGAAAAACTGTTTTTT.

This clone came up a few times. The rearrangement joins TRBV7-9 to TRBJ2-1, with 9 bases aligning to TRBD2. The length of the CDR3 is 16 residues. V was pared by 3 bases and J by 4 bases, with 7 bases of the junction left unmatched. Germline CDR1 is SEHNR and CDR2 is FQNEAQ (reference sequence). The CDR3: CASSFTAGGVYNEQFF. In DNA form, the CDR3 reads TGTGCCAGCAGCTTCACTGCGGGAGGGGTGTACAATGAGCAGTTCTTC. Full variable domain (outside the CDR3, taken from reference TRBV7-9 and TRBJ2-1): DTGVSQNPRHKITKRGQNVTFRCDPISEHNRLYWYRQTLGQGPEFLTYFQNEAQLEKSRLLSDRFSAERPKGSFSTLEIQRTEQGDSAMYLCASSFTAGGVYNEQFFGPGTRLTVL.

The CDR3 reads CASARGPMNTEAFF. DNA of the CDR3: TGTGCTAGTGCCCGGGGCCCTATGAACACTGAAGCTTTCTTT. This rearrangement joins TRBV12-5 to TRBJ1-1, with a weak D call TRBD1 (5 bases). CDR3 length: 14 amino acids. Germline V gene data show CDR1 as LGHNT and CDR2 as FRNRAP. The V gene lost 7 bases and the J gene lost 0 bases, with 12 bases spanning the gap.

J is TRBJ2-3 and V is TRBV28; D remains ambiguous. Germline loops: CDR1 MDHEN, CDR2 SYDVKM. The CDR3 runs 15 residues. Trimming took 7 bases from V and 2 from J, leaving 16 bases between them. In nucleotides, the CDR3 is TGTGCCAGCATCACCGGAGCCCACAACACAGATACGCAGTATTTT. Its translation: CASITGAHNTDTQYF.

This chain links TRBV19 with TRBJ2-3; D not certain. The CDR3 is 15 amino acids. Germline CDR1 reads LNHDA; CDR2 reads SQIVND (reference sequence). Deletions cut 6 bases from V and 7 bases from J, with 20 bases between. The CDR3 region has the DNA TGTGCCAGTAGGGAGAGCTACCCTTCGTCAAATACGCAGTATTTT. Translated: CASRESYPSSNTQYF.